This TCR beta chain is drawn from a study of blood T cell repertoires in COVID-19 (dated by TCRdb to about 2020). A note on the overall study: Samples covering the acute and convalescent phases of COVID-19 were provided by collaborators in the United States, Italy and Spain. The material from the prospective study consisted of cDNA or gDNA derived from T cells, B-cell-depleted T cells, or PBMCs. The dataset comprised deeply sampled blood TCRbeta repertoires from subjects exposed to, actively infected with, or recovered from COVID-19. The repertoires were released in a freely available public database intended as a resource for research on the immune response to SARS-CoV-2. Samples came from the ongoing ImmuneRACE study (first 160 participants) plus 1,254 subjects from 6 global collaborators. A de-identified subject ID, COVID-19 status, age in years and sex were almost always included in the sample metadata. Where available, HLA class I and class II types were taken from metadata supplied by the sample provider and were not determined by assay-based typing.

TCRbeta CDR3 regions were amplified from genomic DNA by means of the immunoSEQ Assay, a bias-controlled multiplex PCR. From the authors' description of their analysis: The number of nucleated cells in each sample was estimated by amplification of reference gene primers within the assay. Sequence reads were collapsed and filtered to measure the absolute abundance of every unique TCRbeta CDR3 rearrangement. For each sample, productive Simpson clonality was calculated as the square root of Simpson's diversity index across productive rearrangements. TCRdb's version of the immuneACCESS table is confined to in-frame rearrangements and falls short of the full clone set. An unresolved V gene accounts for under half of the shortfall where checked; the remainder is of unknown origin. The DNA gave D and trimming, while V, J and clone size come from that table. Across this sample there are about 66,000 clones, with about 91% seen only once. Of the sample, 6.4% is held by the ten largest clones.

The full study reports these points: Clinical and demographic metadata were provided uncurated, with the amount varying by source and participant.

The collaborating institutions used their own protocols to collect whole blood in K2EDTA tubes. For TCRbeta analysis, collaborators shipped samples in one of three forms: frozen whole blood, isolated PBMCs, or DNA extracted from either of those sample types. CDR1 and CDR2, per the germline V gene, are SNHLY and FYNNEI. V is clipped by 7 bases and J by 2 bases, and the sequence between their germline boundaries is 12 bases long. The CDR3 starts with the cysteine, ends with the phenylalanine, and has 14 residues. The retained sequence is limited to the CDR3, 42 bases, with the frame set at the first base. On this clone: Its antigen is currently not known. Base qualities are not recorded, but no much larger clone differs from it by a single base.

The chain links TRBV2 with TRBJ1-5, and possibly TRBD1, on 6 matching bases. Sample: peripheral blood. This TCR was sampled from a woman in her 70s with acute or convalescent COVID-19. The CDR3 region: CASIQDRGNQPQHF. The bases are TGTGCCAGCATTCAGGACAGAGGCAATCAGCCCCAGCATTTT.